What follows describes a single T cell receptor (beta chain). Its specific antigen is unknown. No base qualities exist here, and no much larger clone lies one base off it. The donors were healthy, HIV-negative adults who had no recently reported acute infections or vaccinations. Every donor was a Caucasian adult residing in Nashville, Tennessee, USA. CD4+ T cells were enriched by magnetic negative selection; naive cells were then positively selected on CD45RA, and the negative fraction formed the memory subset. Blood was obtained by leukapheresis, after which PBMCs were separated by Ficoll-Histopaque density gradient centrifugation and cryopreserved in liquid nitrogen vapor phase. Analytical flow cytometry was used to check the purity and quantity of every magnetically sorted T cell population. Each sorted fraction had its genomic DNA isolated and then quantified by UV absorbance on a Nanodrop 2000c.

The data originate from a study of shared clonotypes between healthy human individuals (dated by TCRdb to the early 2020s). Broadly, across the study: A couple of women and a few men aged 18 to 49 years were included in the cohort. For each donor, three plates each were used for CD4 naive and CD4 memory, two plates were used for CD8 naive, and one plate was used for CD8 memory. To estimate repertoire size and how much clonotype sharing occurs between individuals, the study deeply sequenced the blood TCR repertoires of a handful of healthy adults. Leukapheresis yielded between about 0.94 and 8.9 billion PBMCs per donor. To increase sequencing depth and limit assay-specific biases, TCR repertoire library preparation and sequencing were carried out by different laboratories using diverse techniques.

Using the deep immunoSEQ assay, multiplex PCR amplified TCR CDR3 regions from genomic DNA. Genomic DNA extracted from each cell subset was distributed evenly over all wells of several immunoSEQ 96-well plates, and each plate served as one replicate. For sorted subsets, around 0.2 ug of genomic DNA, equivalent to 30,000 or so T cell genomes, went into each replicate PCR. Purified libraries were quantified with a Qubit 3.0 fluorometer, sized on a Bioanalyzer 2100, and re-quantified with the KAPA Library Quantification kit. Every immunoSEQ 96-well plate was sequenced on a separate single-read 150-cycle Illumina NextSeq 550 flow cell. In the authors' own workflow: Because the immunoSEQ output held only junctional sequences and lacked quality scores, the filtering could not match the filtering applied to full-length reads. To assign V/J genes and CDR3, sequences were annotated using PyIR, a Python wrapper for IgBLAST v1.9, with IMGT germline references. Reads with weak V/J assignments (E-value above 1e-6), missing CDR3, stop codons, out-of-frame junctions, or ambiguous translated residues were removed. V3J clonotypes were defined as sequences sharing an identical inferred V gene, J gene, and CDR3 amino acid sequence. Percentage overlap between repertoires was calculated by dividing the number of shared unique clonotypes by the size of the smaller repertoire. RTK rarefaction, the Chao1 estimator, and Recon v2.1 estimates of unobserved clonotypes were used to assess repertoire richness. Generation probabilities for all TCRbeta clonotypes obtained by the gDNA method from a few donors were computed using OLGA. This is the immuneACCESS table as TCRdb keeps it, with only in-frame sequences that have V and J called. A part of the clones is gone; compared with another copy, unresolved V genes explain less than half, and the rest is unexplained. The V and J calls and clone size are taken from that table; D and trimming were inferred from the DNA. The sample records approximately 1.5 million clones, about 98% of which are singletons. The leading ten clones occupy roughly 0.45% of the sample.

There are 19 amino acids in the CDR3, from cysteine to phenylalanine inclusive. The retained sequence is limited to the CDR3, 57 bases, with the frame set at the first base. On the study overall, not on this receptor specifically: Across a few donors, about 5.2% of naive CD4, around 3.3% of naive CD8, 2% to 2.5% of memory CD4, and about 0.4% of memory CD8 clonotypes were shared. Larger estimated clonotype richness was generally found for naive subsets than for memory subsets. Only blood was sampled, and tissue TCR repertoires likely differ from those in blood. The small number of donors limited the genetic and exposure-history diversity represented. Pairwise subsampling indicated that sequencing depth was expected to affect the degree of clonotype sharing among donors. Rarefaction of sorted-subset datasets indicated incomplete sequencing despite the large sequencing depth. Compared with non-shared clonotypes, the clonotypes found in all four sorted-subset donors had higher generation probabilities.

The TCR comes from a man aged 25-40 years in good health. The sequence is built from TRBV1 and TRBJ2-2; the DNA was not used to check the table's D call, TRBD2. TRBV1 is noted as a pseudogene. Input material: naive CD4+ T cells sorted from blood. What the cell subset or site label conveys for this sample: CD45RA+ positively selected. The bases read TGCACCAGCAGCCATCCCGGGACTAGCGGGAGGCGTTGCACCGGGGAGCTGTTTTTT. Its protein product is CTSSHPGTSGRRCTGELFF.